This TCR beta chain is from a study of blood T cell repertoires in COVID-19. Germline assignment: CDR1 SGHNT and CDR2 YENEEA. This CDR3 region has 14 residues. The V end was cut by 5 bases, the J end by 3 bases, with 11 bases between. Generated by immunoSEQ multiplex PCR, the TCRdb table keeps only in-frame clones and is missing some. Altogether tens of thousands of clones are present, 76% being singletons, with the ten largest covering approximately 6.4%. The receptor was isolated from a woman between 45 and 60 years old with active or convalescent COVID-19. The chain carries TRBV11-3 and TRBJ2-1; D not resolved. Input material: peripheral blood. Written as DNA, the CDR3 is TGTGCCAGCAGCCCATCCCCGGTCTACAATGAGCAGTTCTTC. Amino acid sequence: CASSPSPVYNEQFF.